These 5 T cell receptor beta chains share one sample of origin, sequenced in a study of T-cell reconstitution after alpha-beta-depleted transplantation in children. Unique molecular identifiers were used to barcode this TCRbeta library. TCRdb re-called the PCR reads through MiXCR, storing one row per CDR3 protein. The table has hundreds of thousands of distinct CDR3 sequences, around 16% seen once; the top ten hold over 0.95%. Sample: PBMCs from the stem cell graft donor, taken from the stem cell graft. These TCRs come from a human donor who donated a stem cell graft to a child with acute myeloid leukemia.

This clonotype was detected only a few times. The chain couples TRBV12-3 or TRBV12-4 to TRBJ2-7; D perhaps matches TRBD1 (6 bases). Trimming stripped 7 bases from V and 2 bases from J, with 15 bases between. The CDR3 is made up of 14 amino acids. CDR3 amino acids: CASTPVAGAYEQYF. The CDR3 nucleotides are TGTGCCAGCACCCCGGTGGCAGGGGCCTACGAGCAGTACTTC.

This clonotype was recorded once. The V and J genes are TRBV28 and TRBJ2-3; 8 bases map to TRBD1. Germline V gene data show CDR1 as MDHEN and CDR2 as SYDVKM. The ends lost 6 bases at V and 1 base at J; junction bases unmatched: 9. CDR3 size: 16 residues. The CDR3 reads CASRSQPGQGTDTQYF. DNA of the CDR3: TGTGCCAGCAGGAGTCAACCGGGACAGGGCACAGATACGCAGTATTTT.

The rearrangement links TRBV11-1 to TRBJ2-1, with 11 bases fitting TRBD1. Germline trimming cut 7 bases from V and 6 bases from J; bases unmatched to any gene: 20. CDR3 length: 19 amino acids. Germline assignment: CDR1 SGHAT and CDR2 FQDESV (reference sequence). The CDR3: CASIQGFAGDRGKINEQFF. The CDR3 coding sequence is TGTGCCAGCATCCAGGGTTTCGCCGGGGACAGGGGGAAAATCAATGAGCAGTTCTTC.

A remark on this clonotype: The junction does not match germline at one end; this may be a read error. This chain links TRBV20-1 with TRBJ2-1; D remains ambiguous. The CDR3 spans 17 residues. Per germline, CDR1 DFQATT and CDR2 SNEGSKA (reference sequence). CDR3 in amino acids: CCARDIQTSFYDNEQFF. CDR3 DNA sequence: TGCTGTGCTAGAGATATCCAGACCTCATTTTACGACAATGAGCAGTTCTTC.

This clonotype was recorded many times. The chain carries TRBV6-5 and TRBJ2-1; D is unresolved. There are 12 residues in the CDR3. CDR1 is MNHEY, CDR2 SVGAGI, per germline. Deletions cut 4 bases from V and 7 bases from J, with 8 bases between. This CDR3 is CASSSGRNEQFF. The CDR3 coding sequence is TGTGCCAGCAGTTCAGGAAGAAATGAGCAGTTCTTC.